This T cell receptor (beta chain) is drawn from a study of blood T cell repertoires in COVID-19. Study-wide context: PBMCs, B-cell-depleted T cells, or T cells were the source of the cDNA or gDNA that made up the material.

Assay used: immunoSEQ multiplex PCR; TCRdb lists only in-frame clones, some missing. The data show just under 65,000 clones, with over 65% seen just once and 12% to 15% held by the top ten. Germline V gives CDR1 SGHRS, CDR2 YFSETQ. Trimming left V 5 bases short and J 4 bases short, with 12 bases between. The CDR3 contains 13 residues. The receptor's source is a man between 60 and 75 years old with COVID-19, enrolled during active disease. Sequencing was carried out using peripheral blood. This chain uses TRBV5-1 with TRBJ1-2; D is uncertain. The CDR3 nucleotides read TGCGCCAGCAGTCTCGGGGAGCGCTATGGCTACACCTTC. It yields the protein CASSLGERYGYTF.